A selection of T cell receptor beta chains follows, all from one sample in a study of cytomegalovirus exposure and HLA in healthy donors. Assay used: immunoSEQ multiplex PCR; TCRdb lists only in-frame clones, some missing. The profile shows approximately 130,000 clones, about 81% of them singletons. What was sequenced was PBMCs. These receptors were obtained from a man aged 35-49 years in good health and CMV-seronegative. Each CDR3 is given with its conserved first and last residue. The D gene is left open where the match is weak. Rows give clone size only sometimes, using once, few, many, or a class for an expanded clone.

v_gene	d_gene	len	j_gene	abundance	CDR3nt	CDR3aa
TRBV7-9	TRBD1	13	TRBJ1-1	NA	TGTGCCAGCAGCCGACAGGGGAACACTGAAGCTTTCTTT	CASSRQGNTEAFF
TRBV4-2	NA	16	TRBJ1-2	NA	TGTGCCAGCAGCCAAGATTACGGCCAGGAGGCCTATGGCTACACCTTC	CASSQDYGQEAYGYTF
TRBV10-3	TRBD1	14	TRBJ2-5	NA	TGTGCCAACGCCCGGGACAGGGGGCGCGGTGAGCAGTACTTC	CANARDRGRGEQYF
TRBV14	TRBD1	14	TRBJ1-6	NA	TGTGCCAGCAGCCCGGGGACAGGGTTTTCACCCCTCCACTTT	CASSPGTGFSPLHF
TRBV6-1	NA	14	TRBJ1-1	few	TGTGCCAGCAGTGAGACTGGGAGTGTCACTGAAGCTTTCTTT	CASSETGSVTEAFF
TRBV27	NA	14	TRBJ1-5	NA	TGTGCCAGCAGCCGGTTCGTTGGCAATCAGCCCCAGCATTTT	CASSRFVGNQPQHF
TRBV27	TRBD1	14	TRBJ2-7	NA	TGTGCCAGCAGTCCCTCGACAGGGGGCTACGAGCAGTACTTC	CASSPSTGGYEQYF
TRBV27	NA	13	TRBJ2-3	NA	TGTGCCAGCTTTGCCGAACCGGGGGATACGCAGTATTTT	CASFAEPGDTQYF
TRBV2	TRBD1	14	TRBJ1-5	NA	TGTGCCAGCAGCCCGGACAGGGGGTATCAGCCCCAGCATTTT	CASSPDRGYQPQHF
TRBV5-6	TRBD1	16	TRBJ2-3	NA	TGTGCCAGCAGCTGGACAAACAGGGGGCGGACAGATACGCAGTATTTT	CASSWTNRGRTDTQYF
TRBV5-6	TRBD1	13	TRBJ1-3	few	TGTGCCAGCAGCCAGGACAGGGCAGACACCATATATTTT	CASSQDRADTIYF
TRBV5-4	TRBD2	17	TRBJ2-1	NA	TGTGCCAGCAGCCATCAGGGGCAGGGACTAGTACTCAATGAGCAGTTCTTC	CASSHQGQGLVLNEQFF